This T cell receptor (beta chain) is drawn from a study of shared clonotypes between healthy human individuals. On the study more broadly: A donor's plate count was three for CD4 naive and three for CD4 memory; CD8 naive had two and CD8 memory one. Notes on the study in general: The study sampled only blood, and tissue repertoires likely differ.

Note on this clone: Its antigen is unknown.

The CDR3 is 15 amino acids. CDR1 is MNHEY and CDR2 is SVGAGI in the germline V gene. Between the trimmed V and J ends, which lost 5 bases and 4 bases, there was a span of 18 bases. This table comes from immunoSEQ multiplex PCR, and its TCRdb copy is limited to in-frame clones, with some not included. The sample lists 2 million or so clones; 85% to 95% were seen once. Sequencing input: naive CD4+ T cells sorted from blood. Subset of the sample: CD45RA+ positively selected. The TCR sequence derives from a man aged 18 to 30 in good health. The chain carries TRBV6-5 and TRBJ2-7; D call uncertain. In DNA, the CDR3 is TGTGCCAGCAGTATGTCTCCCCAAAGTCGGTACGAGCAGTACTTC. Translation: CASSMSPQSRYEQYF.